The source of this TCR beta chain is a study of blood T cell repertoires in COVID-19. Whole-study context: Acute and convalescent COVID-19 samples came from the United States, Italy and Spain. T cells, B-cell-depleted T cells, or PBMCs provided the cDNA or gDNA that served as material.

Libraries were prepared by immunoSEQ multiplex PCR; TCRdb keeps only in-frame clonotypes and omits some of them. This table holds 200,000 to 250,000 clones, about 76% found once. Trimming cost V 4 bases and J 2 bases, with 9 bases left between them. Germline CDR1 reads KGHSH; CDR2 reads LQKENI. CDR3 size: 13 residues. Cohorts were determined from participant-reported clinical history. Sequencing was done on a sample of PBMCs or T cells enriched from blood (not recorded which). The receptor's source is a woman between 45 and 60 years old with acute COVID-19. This rearrangement joins TRBV18 to TRBJ2-7, with D tentatively TRBD1 (5 bases). DNA for the CDR3: TGTGCCAGCTCACAAGACAGAACCTACGAGCAGTACTTC. It codes for CASSQDRTYEQYF.